This T cell receptor (beta chain) comes out of a study of blood T cell repertoires in COVID-19 (dated by TCRdb to the early 2020s). In terms of the full investigation: The collaborator samples originated in the United States, Italy and Spain and spanned the acute and convalescent phases of COVID-19. The prospective study material was composed of cDNA or gDNA derived from T cells, B-cell-depleted T cells, or PBMCs. Where HLA class I and class II types were available, the types were taken from metadata supplied by the sample provider, not from assay-based typing. Samples came from the ongoing ImmuneRACE study (first 160 participants) plus 1,254 subjects from 6 global collaborators. The repertoires were made available in a free public database intended to serve as a resource for research on the immune response to SARS-CoV-2. Subjects who had been exposed to COVID-19, were actively infected with it, or had recovered from it provided the deeply sampled blood TCRbeta repertoires that made up the dataset. The sample metadata nearly always contained a de-identified subject ID, COVID-19 status, age in years and sex. Overall results and qualifications from the work: The quantity of clinical and demographic metadata differed by source and by participant and was supplied without curation.

At one collaborating source in Seattle, patients were enrolled during active infection and were followed longitudinally through the course of disease. Each collaborating institution followed its own protocols to collect whole blood in K2EDTA tubes. For TCRbeta analysis, collaborators shipped samples in one of three forms: frozen whole blood, isolated PBMCs, or DNA extracted from either of those sample types. TCRbeta CDR3 regions were amplified from genomic DNA using the immunoSEQ Assay, a bias-controlled multiplex PCR. The original methods were these. Nucleated cell counts per sample were estimated from amplification of reference gene primers within the assay. To quantify the absolute abundance of each unique TCRbeta CDR3 rearrangement, sequence reads were collapsed and filtered. For each sample, productive Simpson clonality was calculated as the square root of Simpson's diversity index over productive rearrangements. In its TCRdb copy, this immuneACCESS table keeps in-frame sequences only and misses some clones. Where compared with another copy, unresolved V genes explain less than half of these, and the others have no known cause. That table is the source of V, J and clone size, and D and trimming were worked out from the DNA. The sample table contains about 210,000 clones; only one count was recorded for 85% of them. Jointly, the top ten make up around 2.5% of the sample.

As concerns this clone: Its antigen specificity is not known. No much larger clone exists at a distance of one base, and base qualities are not known.

The V end gives up 4 bases and the J end 9 bases, leaving 13 bases in the junction not matched to a gene. CDR1 and CDR2 were assigned from the germline V gene as MGHRA and YSYEKL. The CDR3 numbers 16 residues from cysteine through phenylalanine. Just the 48-base CDR3 DNA is kept, in frame starting at base 1. Here the chain combines TRBV4-1 and TRBJ2-4; the central 9 bases match TRBD1. Sequenced material: peripheral blood. This clonotype was sampled from a woman aged 70-85 years with COVID-19, enrolled during active disease. The DNA is as follows: TGCGCCAGCAGCCCGGGCATAACGGGACAGGGAACCATTCAGTACTTC. The encoded protein is CASSPGITGQGTIQYF.